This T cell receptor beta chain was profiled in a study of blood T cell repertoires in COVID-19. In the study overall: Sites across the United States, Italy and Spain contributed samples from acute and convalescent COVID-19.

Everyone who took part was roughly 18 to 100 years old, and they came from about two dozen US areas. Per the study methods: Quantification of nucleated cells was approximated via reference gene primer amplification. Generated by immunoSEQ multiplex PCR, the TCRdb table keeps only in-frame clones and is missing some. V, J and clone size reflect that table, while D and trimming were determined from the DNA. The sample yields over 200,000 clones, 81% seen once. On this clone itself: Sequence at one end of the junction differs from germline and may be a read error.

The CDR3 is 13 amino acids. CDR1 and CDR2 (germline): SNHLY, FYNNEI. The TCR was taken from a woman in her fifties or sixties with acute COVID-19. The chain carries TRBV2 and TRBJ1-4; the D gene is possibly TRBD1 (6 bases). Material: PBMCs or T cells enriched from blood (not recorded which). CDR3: CASSLQGGEKLFF. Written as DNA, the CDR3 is TGTGCCAGCAGCCTACAGGGTGGTGAAAAGCTGTTTTTT. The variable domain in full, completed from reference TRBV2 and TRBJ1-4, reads EPEVTQTPSHQVTQMGQEVILRCVPISNHLYFYWYRQILGQKVEFLVSFYNNEISEKSEIFDDQFSVERPDGSNFTLKIRSTKLEDSAMYFCASSLQGGEKLFFGSGTQLSVL.